This T cell receptor (beta chain) was sequenced during a study of blood T cell repertoires in COVID-19. Study in general: Some COVID-19 samples were acute and others convalescent; all came from the United States, Italy and Spain.

Germline CDR1 reads SGHTA; CDR2 reads FQGNSA. CDR3 length equals 18 residues. After removal of 5 bases from V and 4 bases from J, the junction contained 14 bases not matched to a gene. TCRdb's table, derived via immunoSEQ multiplex PCR, lists solely in-frame clones and lacks some. This repertoire shows roughly 140,000 clones, almost 90% found once; its top ten account for roughly a tenth. The TCR was taken from a man aged 45-65 years with active or convalescent COVID-19. V and J are TRBV7-2 and TRBJ2-7; 13 bases align to TRBD2. Material for sequencing was peripheral blood. The CDR3 region is CASSLTVGLAGVHYEQYF. CDR3 coding DNA: TGTGCCAGCAGCCTTACCGTAGGACTAGCGGGAGTCCATTACGAGCAGTACTTC.